This entry lists 5 T cell receptor beta chains sequenced from one sample in a study of shared clonotypes between healthy human individuals. It was CD45RO-negative cells, positively selected for CCR7, that made up naive CD8 cells, with terminally differentiated effector memory CD45RA+ cells excluded. Profiling relied on immunoSEQ multiplex PCR, and the TCRdb table lists in-frame clones only, not all of them. Among around 640,000 clones, approximately 96% were seen once, and the ten largest hold 0.095% to 0.13%. The sample comprised naive CD8+ T cells sorted from blood. The receptors derive from a woman aged 30 to 39 in good health.

This chain joins TRBV13 and TRBJ2-3; 8 bases are a match to TRBD2. J lost 6 bases, V lost 1 base, and 18 bases had no gene match. CDR1 and CDR2 (germline): PRHDT, FYEKMQ (reference sequence). This CDR3 region has 19 residues. DNA for the CDR3: TGTGCCAGCAGCTTAGTGAGTGGAATGGAGCGGGAGAGAGGGGATACGCAGTATTTT. It yields the protein CASSLVSGMERERGDTQYF.

V gene TRBV5-6 combines with J gene TRBJ2-7, with D tentatively TRBD1 (5 bases). The CDR3 extends over 14 amino acids. V lost 2 bases to trimming and J lost 5 bases, with 14 bases between them. Germline assignment: CDR1 SGHDT and CDR2 YYEEEE. The CDR3 nucleotides read TGTGCCAGCAGCTTATCCAGGGTTGGAGACGAGCAGTACTTC. Translated: CASSLSRVGDEQYF.

The V call is TRBV28, the J call TRBJ2-2; D assignment may be TRBD1 or TRBD2 (5 bases each). The CDR3 length is 14 residues. Germline CDR1 MDHEN, CDR2 SYDVKM. V lost 6 bases and J 7 bases, leaving 15 bases between the germline ends. This CDR3 is CASSLGTPGGELFF. DNA of the CDR3: TGTGCCAGCAGCCTCGGGACCCCCGGCGGGGAGCTGTTTTTT. The full variable domain, with the rest looked up from reference TRBV28 and TRBJ2-2, is DVKVTQSSRYLVKRTGEKVFLECVQDMDHENMFWYRQDPGLGLRLIYFSYDVKMKEKGDIPEGYSVSREKKERFSLILESASTNQTSMYLCASSLGTPGGELFFGEGSRLTVL.

This chain links TRBV5-6 with TRBJ2-3, with TRBD2 matching over 14 bases. The germline V gene has CDR1 SGHDT and CDR2 YYEEEE. Germline trimming cut 4 bases from V and 1 base from J; bases unmatched to any gene: 11. This CDR3 is built from 19 residues. In DNA form, the CDR3 reads TGTGCCAGCAGCCTGGGACTAGCGGGAGTGGGCCTTGGCACAGATACGCAGTATTTT. Amino acids: CASSLGLAGVGLGTDTQYF.

The chain employs TRBV11-2 and TRBJ2-1; TRBD2 matches at 9 bases. CDR3 length equals 17 residues. J lost 7 bases, V lost 3 bases, and 13 bases had no gene match. Germline V gene data show CDR1 as SGHAT and CDR2 as FQNNGV. Here the CDR3 reads CASSFLAGGHTRNEQFF. Written as DNA, the CDR3 is TGTGCCAGCAGCTTTCTTGCGGGAGGGCATACACGGAATGAGCAGTTCTTC.